The 2 T cell receptor beta chains below all came from one sample that was sequenced in a study of T cells in Graves' hyperthyroidism and ophthalmopathy. Template material for amplifying TCR beta CDR3 regions consisted of RNA transcripts. A set of HTBI primers served as the primers for a first-round RT-PCR of the TCR CDR3. MiXCR, run by TCRdb on the multiplex PCR reads, gives a single entry per CDR3 protein. This repertoire shows 500,000 to 700,000 distinct CDR3 sequences, around 15% found once; its top ten account for around 19%. Sample: blood. The receptors derive from a woman aged 18-29 years with Graves' hyperthyroidism.

This clonotype was seen more than once but under ten times. The V gene is TRBV7-2, the J gene TRBJ2-2, with 10 bases matching TRBD2. Germline CDR1 is SGHTA and CDR2 is FQGNSA. J gave up 7 bases and V 8 bases, and 13 bases lay outside the gene matches. The CDR3 totals 16 residues. CDR3 sequence (DNA): TGTGCCAGCCCCCAAGCAGAGACTAGCGGGTTCGGGGAGCTGTTTTTT. Translation: CASPQAETSGFGELFF.

This clonotype was seen more than once but under ten times. The chain employs TRBV14 and TRBJ2-1, with D possibly matching TRBD1 (6 bases). V was trimmed by 4 bases and J by 9 bases, leaving 13 bases between them. The CDR3 contains 13 residues. Germline lookup yields CDR1 SGHDN and CDR2 FVKESK. Written as DNA, the CDR3 is TGTGCCAGCAGCCCAAACAGGGTGAGTGAGCAGTTCTTC. It is translated as CASSPNRVSEQFF. Looking up the rest from reference TRBV14 and TRBJ2-1 gives the full variable domain: EAGVTQFPSHSVIEKGQTVTLRCDPISGHDNLYWYRRVMGKEIKFLLHFVKESKQDESGMPNNRFLAERTGGTYSTLKVQPAELEDSGVYFCASSPNRVSEQFFGPGTRLTVL.